The subject of this entry is one T cell receptor beta chain. The data are from a study of blood T cell repertoires in COVID-19. Study information: The samples span acute and convalescent COVID-19 from the United States, Italy and Spain. PBMCs, B-cell-depleted T cells, or T cells provided the cDNA or gDNA that made up the material.

Participant age was roughly 18 to 90 years, and participants resided in fewer than 25 US areas. The CDR3 is 15 residues long. CDR1 SGHRS and CDR2 YFSETQ come from the germline V gene. V trimming: 2 bases; J trimming: 0 bases; junction bases outside the gene matches: 1. In the original analysis: Reference gene primer amplification gave estimated nucleated cell counts. The repertoire was sequenced with immunoSEQ multiplex PCR; TCRdb's copy has only in-frame clones and lacks some. The V and J calls and clone size come from that table; D and trimming were worked out from the DNA. The sample lists around 180,000 clones; approximately 92% were seen once.

What was sequenced was PBMCs or T cells enriched from blood (not recorded which). This receptor was obtained from a woman in her thirties or forties with acute COVID-19. The V call is TRBV5-1, the J call TRBJ2-2; 7 nucleotides agree with TRBD1. The CDR3 DNA sequence: TGCGCCAGCAGCTTAGGGGGCTCGAACACCGGGGAGCTGTTTTTT. This codes for CASSLGGSNTGELFF.